This paragraph covers one T cell receptor (beta chain) sequence. TCR beta CDR3 region amplification was performed from RNA transcripts. With the HTBI primer set, the TCR CDR3 went through a first round of RT-PCR. A single record per CDR3 protein comes from TCRdb applying MiXCR to the multiplex PCR reads. This table has 140,000 or so distinct CDR3 sequences, over 20% appearing once. After removal of 7 bases from V and 3 bases from J, the junction contained 8 bases not matched to a gene. This CDR3 contains 16 residues. Germline CDR1 SGHRS, CDR2 YFSETQ. This entry comes from a study of T cells in Graves' hyperthyroidism and ophthalmopathy.

The J gene is TRBJ2-2, the V gene TRBV5-1, with 11 bases fitting TRBD1. Sequenced material: blood. The TCR comes from a woman aged 50 to 65 with Graves' hyperthyroidism that later progressed to Graves' ophthalmopathy. The DNA for the CDR3 is TGCGCCAGCCGCCAGAGGACAGGGGGCGACACCGGGGAGCTGTTTTTT. Its protein is CASRQRTGGDTGELFF.